These T cell receptor beta chains were read from a single sample in a study of cytomegalovirus exposure and HLA in healthy donors. Using immunoSEQ multiplex PCR, the repertoire was profiled, and TCRdb retains in-frame clones only, with some absent. The sample lists over 95,000 clones; 70% to 80% were seen once. The sequenced material came from PBMCs. The receptors come from a female donor in good health and CMV-seronegative. Both conserved end residues are part of each CDR3. The D gene is left open where the match is weak. The listing skips clone size in some rows; elsewhere it reads once, few, many or a size class.

d_gene	abundance	j_gene	v_gene	CDR3aa	CDR3nt
TRBD1	.	TRBJ2-5	TRBV19	CASSITGTGVETQYF	TGTGCCAGTAGTATAACCGGGACAGGGGTGGAGACCCAGTACTTC
.	.	TRBJ1-2	TRBV6-1	CASSAEPDLDTLGYGYTF	TGTGCCAGCAGTGCAGAACCTGACTTGGACACCCTTGGGTATGGCTACACCTTC
.	.	TRBJ2-7	TRBV5-1	CASSPSGGPSSYEQYF	TGCGCCAGCAGCCCGTCAGGGGGGCCAAGCTCCTACGAGCAGTACTTC
TRBD2	.	TRBJ2-3	TRBV7-3	CASSRLAGGKGTDTQYF	TGTGCCAGCAGCCGTCTAGCGGGGGGGAAGGGCACAGATACGCAGTATTTT
.	.	TRBJ1-3	TRBV29-1	CSVVTGYSGNTIYF	TGCAGCGTTGTGACGGGTTACTCTGGAAACACCATATATTTT
TRBD1	few	TRBJ2-3	TRBV7-2	CASSTRQGRNTQYF	TGTGCCAGCAGCACCCGACAGGGTAGAAATACGCAGTATTTT
TRBD1	.	TRBJ1-6	TRBV5-8	CASSYRGLRNSPLHF	TGTGCCAGCAGTTATAGGGGGCTTAGGAATTCACCCCTCCACTTT
.	.	TRBJ1-6	TRBV21-1	CASSKGKVNTSSYNSPLHF	TGTGCCAGCAGCAAGGGCAAGGTAAATACTAGCTCCTATAATTCACCCCTCCACTTT
.	.	TRBJ2-1	TRBV5-1	CASSLDRGSNEQFF	TGCGCCAGCAGCTTGGATCGGGGAAGCAATGAGCAGTTCTTC
.	.	TRBJ2-7	TRBV2	CASSPTGKAYEQYF	TGTGCCAGCAGCCCTACAGGGAAAGCCTACGAGCAGTACTTC
.	.	TRBJ1-3	TRBV6-4	CASSDSSRSSGNTIYF	TGTGCCAGCAGTGACTCGAGTCGGAGCTCTGGAAACACCATATATTTT